The clone carrying this T cell receptor (beta chain) was counted many times. The data are from a study of T cells in Graves' hyperthyroidism and ophthalmopathy. The TCR beta CDR3 regions underwent amplification using RNA transcripts as the source. An initial round of RT-PCR targeting the TCR CDR3 relied on the HTBI primer set. From the multiplex PCR reads, TCRdb called clonotypes with MiXCR, one entry per CDR3 protein. This table has hundreds of thousands of distinct CDR3 sequences, over 12% appearing once. The germline CDR1 and CDR2 sequences are SGHDT and YYEEEE. V lost 2 bases and J 3 bases, leaving 6 bases between the germline ends. CDR3 length: 12 residues. With duration under 3 months, ophthalmopathy was active: Clinical Activity Score at least 3, NOSPECS at least 4. Fresh 10 ml peripheral blood yielded PBMCs.

Sample: blood. This chain connects TRBV5-6 to TRBJ2-7, with D unclear. The sequence was obtained from a man aged 18-30 years with Graves' ophthalmopathy. CDR3 sequence (DNA): TGTGCCAGCAGCTTTGGGGTCTACGAGCAGTACTTC. Its protein product is CASSFGVYEQYF.